This T cell receptor (beta chain) was observed in a study of T cell responses to AZD1222 COVID-19 vaccine (dated by TCRdb to the early 2020s). In the study overall: TCR sequencing was performed for 230 to 250 trial participants, of whom about 210 were given two doses of AZD1222 and some 26 were given two doses of MenACWY control vaccine. Trial participants were enrolled by age into subgroups of 18-55, 56-69 and 70-plus years, and around 150, 29 and 61 TCR-sequenced participants, respectively, were included in these subgroups. Results the study describes overall, beyond this receptor: Reportedly, close to half of the unique spike-specific TCRs recognized epitopes lying outside the regions that are mutated in the B.1.351 and B.1.1.7 variants. Participants were mostly white British, with more females than males. The authors suggested clonal diversity may have been underestimated. Because no day 14 peak-response samples were available, repertoires were characterized only after the peak T cell response. CD4 TCRs associated with the vaccine covered the entire spike protein, and the dominant responses were in regions 160-218 and 743-854. In the small 56-69-year group, the increase in depth fell short of significance, most likely because of low power. A significant rise in spike-specific TCR breadth and depth was observed after two AZD1222 doses relative to day 0 and relative to MenACWY recipients. Conclusions about previously exposed vaccinees are limited because only 6 or 7 AZD1222 recipients were SARS-CoV-2 seropositive at baseline.

Notes on this clone: There is no known antigen for this receptor. Within one base of it there is no much larger clone, and no base qualities were kept.

The label giving this sample's time point can be read as: about 28 days (+/-7) after the second vaccine dose. AZD1222 recipients given second doses at about 4 weeks or at about 12 weeks were pooled, since spike-specific TCR depth and breadth were not found to differ between the two schedules. Vaccinee samples came from UK trials COV001 and COV002, including a single-blind randomized controlled phase 2/3 trial of AZD1222 (ChAdOx1 nCoV-19) in healthy adults. For TCRbeta chain sequencing, PBMC samples were collected from trial participants at day 0 and at day 28 after the second dose. The CDR3 regions of human TCRbeta chains were analyzed by immunosequencing. The original pipeline was this. TCRs in the repertoires were matched against a reference library of SARS-CoV-2-specific TCRs that had been generated with the MIRA antigen-specificity platform. Breadth was defined as the fraction of unique TCRs that were SARS-CoV-2-associated, and depth was defined as the fraction of total T cells that were SARS-CoV-2-associated. Using the MIRA data, every spike-specific TCR was mapped to the spike region that the TCR reacted to and assigned to either a CD4 or a CD8 class. Log10-transformed breadth and depth values were compared by one-way ANOVA with Sidak's multiple comparisons tests. TCRdb provides this immuneACCESS table in a form limited to in-frame rearrangements. Some clones are lacking; in checked studies, under half of them reflect an unresolved V gene, and why the rest are absent is not known. V, J and clone size reflect that table, while D and trimming were determined from the DNA. Here the sample has about 120,000 clones; roughly 93% occur a single time. The top ten clonotypes cover more than 1.5% of the sample.

Cut back by 1 base and 2 bases, the V and J ends lie 9 bases apart. The germline V gene provides CDR1 SGHAT and CDR2 FQNNGV. Inclusive of the bounding cysteine and phenylalanine, the CDR3 is 15 residues long. Left in the record is the CDR3 DNA by itself, 45 bases read in frame from the first base. The sequence links TRBV11-2 to TRBJ2-1; a tentative D match to TRBD1 spans 6 bases. The starting material was peripheral blood, obtained 28 days after the second AZD1222 dose. The TCR originated in an adult who received the AZD1222 COVID-19 vaccine. The nucleotide sequence reads TGTGCCAGCAGCTTAGGGGGGCAAGCCTACAATGAGCAGTTCTTC. This sequence encodes CASSLGGQAYNEQFF. With the portions outside the CDR3 filled from the reference TRBV11-2 and TRBJ2-1 genes, the complete variable region becomes EAGVAQSPRYKIIEKRQSVAFWCNPISGHATLYWYQQILGQGPKLLIQFQNNGVVDDSQLPKDRFSAERLKGVDSTLKIQPAKLEDSAVYLCASSLGGQAYNEQFFGPGTRLTVL.